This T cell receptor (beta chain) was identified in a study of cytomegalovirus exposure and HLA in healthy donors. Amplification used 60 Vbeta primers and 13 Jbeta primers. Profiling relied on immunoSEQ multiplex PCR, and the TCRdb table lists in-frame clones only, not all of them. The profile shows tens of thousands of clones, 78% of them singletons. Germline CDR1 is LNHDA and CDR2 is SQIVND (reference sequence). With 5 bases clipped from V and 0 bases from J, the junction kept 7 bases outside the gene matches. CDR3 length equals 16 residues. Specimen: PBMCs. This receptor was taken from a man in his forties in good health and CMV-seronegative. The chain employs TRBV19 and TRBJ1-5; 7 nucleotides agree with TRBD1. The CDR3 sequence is CASSLRRDSSNQPQHF. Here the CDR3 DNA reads TGTGCCAGTAGTCTTCGCCGGGACAGTAGCAATCAGCCCCAGCATTTT.